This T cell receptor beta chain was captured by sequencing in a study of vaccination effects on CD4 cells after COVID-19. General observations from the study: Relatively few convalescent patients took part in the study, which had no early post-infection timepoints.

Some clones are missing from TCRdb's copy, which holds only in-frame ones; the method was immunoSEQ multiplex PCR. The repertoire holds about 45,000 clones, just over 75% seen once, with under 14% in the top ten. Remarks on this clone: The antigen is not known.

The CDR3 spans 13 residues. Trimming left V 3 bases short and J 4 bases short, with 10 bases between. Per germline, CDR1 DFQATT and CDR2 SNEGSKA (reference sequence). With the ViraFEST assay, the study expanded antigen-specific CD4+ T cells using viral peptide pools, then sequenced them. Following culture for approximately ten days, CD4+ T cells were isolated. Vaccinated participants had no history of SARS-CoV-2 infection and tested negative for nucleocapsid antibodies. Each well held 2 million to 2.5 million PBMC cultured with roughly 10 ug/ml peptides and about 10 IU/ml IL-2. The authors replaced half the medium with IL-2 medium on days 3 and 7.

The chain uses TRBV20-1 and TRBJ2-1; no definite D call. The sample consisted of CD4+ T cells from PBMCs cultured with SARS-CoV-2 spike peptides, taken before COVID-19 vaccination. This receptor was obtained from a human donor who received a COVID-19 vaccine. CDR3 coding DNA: TGCAGTGCTAGTCCTCTAGATTACAATGAGCAGTTCTTC. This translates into CSASPLDYNEQFF.